The sequence of this TCR beta chain was determined in a study of blood T cell repertoires in COVID-19. Study summary: Acute and convalescent COVID-19 samples came from the United States, Italy and Spain.

Generated by immunoSEQ multiplex PCR, the TCRdb table keeps only in-frame clones and is missing some. The repertoire holds approximately 290,000 clones, about 88% seen once, with roughly an eighth in the top ten. Trimming took off 0 bases at V and 7 bases at J, with 19 bases between the two ends. The CDR3 contains 16 residues. Germline CDR1 is SGHNT and CDR2 is YYREEE (reference sequence). Specimen: peripheral blood. The source is a woman between 55 and 75 years old with acute or convalescent COVID-19. The rearrangement uses TRBV5-4 and TRBJ1-1; perhaps TRBD1 as D (6 bases). CDR3 sequence (DNA): TGTGCCAGCAGCTTGGGAGGGGGGGCCGCAGGGAGTGAAGCTTTCTTT. This encodes CASSLGGGAAGSEAFF.